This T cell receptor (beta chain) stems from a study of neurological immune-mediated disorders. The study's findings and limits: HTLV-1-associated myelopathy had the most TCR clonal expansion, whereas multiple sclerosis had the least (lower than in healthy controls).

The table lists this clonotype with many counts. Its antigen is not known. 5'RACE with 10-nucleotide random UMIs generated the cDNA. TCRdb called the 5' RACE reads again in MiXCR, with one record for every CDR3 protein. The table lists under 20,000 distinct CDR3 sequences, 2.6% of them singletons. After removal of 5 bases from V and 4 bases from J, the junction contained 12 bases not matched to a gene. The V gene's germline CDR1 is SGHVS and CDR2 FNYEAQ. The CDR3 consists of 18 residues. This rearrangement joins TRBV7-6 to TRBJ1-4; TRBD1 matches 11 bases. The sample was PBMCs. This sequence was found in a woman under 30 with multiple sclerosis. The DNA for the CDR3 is TGTGCCAGCAGCCCCAGGTGGACAGGGGGCTATGGTAATGAAAAACTGTTTTTT. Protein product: CASSPRWTGGYGNEKLFF.